The present T cell receptor (beta chain) was sequenced within a study of a mutant IDH1 vaccine in newly diagnosed glioma (dated by TCRdb to about 2021). In terms of the full investigation: Eight vaccinations were administered to patients in weeks 1, 3, 5, 7, 11, 15, 19 and 23, corresponding to visits V03 through V10. Peripheral blood was collected at six visits: V03 (baseline), V05, V07, V10, V12 and V13. Vaccination started 4-6 weeks after radiotherapy alone, or was given together with temozolomide cycles in the groups whose treatment included chemotherapy. Before enrollment, patients had received standard therapy of radiotherapy alone, temozolomide alone, or radiochemotherapy with temozolomide; most received the combination. Longitudinal TCRB deep sequencing was performed for about two dozen treated patients wherever samples were available for exploratory analyses. Of the 32 patients who were treated, 62.5% were male and around 40% were female, and the mean age was around 40 years. Findings and caveats that apply to the study as a whole: Selection of PBMC samples for TCRB deep sequencing was based on availability. No apparent relationship was observed between pseudoprogression and alterations in the top peripheral T cell clonotypes detected by TCRB sequencing. Immune responses induced by the vaccine were seen in approximately 93% of patients across multiple MHC alleles. The authors stated that sample limitations prevented analyses of patient blood samples from being reproduced.

Library preparation employed the immunoSEQ multiplex PCR assay. Rearranged TCR beta chain sequences were amplified with the hsTCRB Kit following the manufacturer's protocol. TCRB libraries were sequenced on an Illumina MiSeq. As for how the authors treated the data: The kit vendor's proprietary platform handled demultiplexing, trimming and gene mapping. TCRdb provides this immuneACCESS table in a form limited to in-frame rearrangements. Some clones are lacking; in checked studies, under half of them reflect an unresolved V gene, and why the rest are absent is not known. Clone size and V and J calls were adopted from that table, with D and trimming inferred from the DNA. Present in this sample are 50,000 to 65,000 clones, roughly 90% of which were seen just once. The ten largest clonotypes hold more than 2% of the sample. Read against the paper, the sample's time point label means: week 11, during vaccination. A 20-mer mutant IDH1 peptide at 300 micrograms in Montanide made up each vaccine dose, which was injected subcutaneously together with topical imiquimod. The donors had newly diagnosed IDH1-mutant astrocytomas of WHO grade 3 or 4 that showed loss of nuclear ATRX. The samples were drawn from NOA16, a multicentre, single-arm, open-label phase I trial in Germany that tested a mutant IDH1 peptide vaccine in humans for the first time. The DNeasy Blood and Tissue Kit was used to extract genomic DNA from EDTA blood for TCRB sequencing.

The CDR1 and CDR2 encoded by the germline V gene are MNHNS and SASEGT. Spanning cysteine to phenylalanine, the CDR3 consists of 15 amino acids. The read is trimmed to its CDR3 DNA, 45 bases read in frame from base 1. V drops 4 bases and J drops 6 bases, leaving 15 bases in between. For this clone: Its target antigen remains unknown. Within one base of it there is no much larger clone, and no base qualities were kept.

Here the sequenced sample was PBMCs, taken from a glioma patient whose treatment included an IDH1 peptide vaccine. The V and J genes are TRBV6-1 and TRBJ2-2; the D call could be TRBD1 or TRBD2, with each sharing 6 bases. The sequence was collected from a man aged 50 to 60 with glioma. Read as DNA, the sequence is TGTGCCAGCAGTGCCACCGGGGGCGCTTCCGGGGAGCTGTTTTTT. Its amino acids are CASSATGGASGELFF.